This entry describes one T cell receptor (beta chain). The identical CDR3 is also encoded by other nucleotide sequences in the sample. This sample stems from a study of shared clonotypes between healthy human individuals. Across the whole study: The study enrolled a couple of women and a few men aged 18 to 49.

Loaded into unsorted PBMC replicate PCRs was 300 ng DNA, 25,000 to 30,000 T cell genomes. TCRdb's table, derived via immunoSEQ multiplex PCR, lists solely in-frame clones and lacks some. This table has around 510,000 clones, around 76% appearing once. V was clipped by 4 bases and J by 1 base, with 9 bases between them. Germline loops: CDR1 SGHRS, CDR2 YFSETQ. The CDR3 is 13 amino acids. J is TRBJ2-7 and V is TRBV5-1; D call uncertain. The sequenced sample consisted of PBMCs. This receptor was taken from a middle-aged woman in good health. Some clones in this sample may be carry-over from other donors' samples. As DNA, the CDR3 is TGCGCCAGCAGCCCGGGCAGGTCCTACGAGCAGTACTTC. Amino acids: CASSPGRSYEQYF.